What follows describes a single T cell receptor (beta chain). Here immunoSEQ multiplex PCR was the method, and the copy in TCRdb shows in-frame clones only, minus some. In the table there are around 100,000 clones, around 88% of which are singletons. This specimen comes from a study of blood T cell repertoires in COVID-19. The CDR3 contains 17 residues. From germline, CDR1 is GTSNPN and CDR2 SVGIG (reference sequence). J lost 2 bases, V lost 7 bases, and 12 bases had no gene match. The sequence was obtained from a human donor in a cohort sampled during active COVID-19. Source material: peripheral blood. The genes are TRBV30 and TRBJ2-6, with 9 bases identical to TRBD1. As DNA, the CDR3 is TGTGCCTTCCTAATGGACAGGGGCTACCCTGGGGCCAACGTCCTGACTTTC. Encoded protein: CAFLMDRGYPGANVLTF.